Shown below are 15 T cell receptor beta chains from a single sample sequenced in a study of cytomegalovirus exposure and HLA in healthy donors (dated by TCRdb to about 2017). Libraries came from the immunoSEQ multiplex PCR assay. The immuneACCESS repertoire file appears here via TCRdb, limited to in-frame rearrangements. These files lack a portion of the clones; in checked studies, under half of the deficit traces to unresolved V genes, and the cause of the others is not known. The sample has roughly 270,000 clones on record, around 89% of them singletons. The top ten clonotypes cover 0.92% of the sample. Sequencing used PBMCs. The receptor source for this set is a woman under 30 in good health and CMV-seronegative.

CDR3 DNA sequence: TGTGCCACCGCTCACTGCCCTTCTGGAAACACCATATATTTT. Its protein product is CATAHCPSGNTIYF. V gene TRBV21-1 combines with J gene TRBJ1-3. TRBV21-1 corresponds to a pseudogene. This CDR3 comprises 14 residues.

V gene TRBV2 combines with J gene TRBJ2-7, with 7 bases that match TRBD1. Germline loops: CDR1 SNHLY, CDR2 FYNNEI. Germline trimming cut 5 bases from V and 6 bases from J; bases unmatched to any gene: 16. This CDR3 has 16 amino acids. This CDR3 is CASSQTLLGTVVEQYF. The DNA for the CDR3 is TGTGCCAGCAGTCAAACGCTTTTGGGGACAGTAGTCGAGCAGTACTTC.

V and J are TRBV5-4 and TRBJ2-5, with D perhaps TRBD1 (6 bases). CDR3 size: 14 residues. Germline-derived CDR1 and CDR2 are SGHNT and YYREEE (reference sequence). Trimming shortened V by 5 bases and J by 4 bases, and 15 bases separated the two germline ends. CDR3: CASRVARGGETQYF. CDR3 nucleotides: TGTGCCAGCAGAGTAGCTCGAGGGGGAGAGACCCAGTACTTC.

The chain employs TRBV14 and TRBJ1-2; D unclear. Trimming shortened V by 8 bases and J by 8 bases, and 12 bases separated the two germline ends. Germline-derived CDR1 and CDR2 are SGHDN and FVKESK. The CDR3 is 11 amino acids. For the CDR3, the DNA is TGTGCCAGCGGGCGCGCCCAGGGCTACACCTTC. Protein: CASGRAQGYTF.

The chain recombines TRBV9 with TRBJ2-1; no definite D call. V lost 2 bases to trimming and J lost 7 bases, with 7 bases between them. CDR1 SGDLS and CDR2 YYNGEE come from the germline V gene. The CDR3 runs 12 residues. The DNA for the CDR3 is TGTGCCAGCAGCGTTCCCGGGAATGAGCAGTTCTTC. It yields the protein CASSVPGNEQFF.

The rearrangement joins TRBV7-6 to TRBJ2-2; TRBD2 aligns across 7 bases. There are 18 residues in the CDR3. Per germline, CDR1 SGHVS and CDR2 FNYEAQ. J was trimmed by 1 base and V by 3 bases; bases with no gene match: 11. CDR3 protein: CASSLLGIAGLNTGELFF. CDR3 nucleotide sequence: TGTGCCAGCAGCTTGCTCGGAATAGCGGGCTTGAACACCGGGGAGCTGTTTTTT. Supplemented by reference TRBV7-6 and TRBJ2-2, the full variable domain reads GAGVSQSPRYKVTKRGQDVALRCDPISGHVSLYWYRQALGQGPEFLTYFNYEAQQDKSGLPNDRFSAERPEGSISTLTIQRTEQRDSAMYRCASSLLGIAGLNTGELFFGEGSRLTVL.

The chain combines TRBV4-3 with TRBJ2-7; D unclear. The CDR3 covers 14 residues. In germline, CDR1 is LGHNA, CDR2 YSLEER. With 4 bases removed from V and 2 bases from J, the gap between germline ends came to 12 bases. The CDR3 DNA reads TGCGCCAGCAGCCCGTTCCTAGGTGCCTACGAGCAGTACTTC. Translation: CASSPFLGAYEQYF.

The chain is built from TRBV20-1 and TRBJ1-1; tentatively, D is TRBD1 (5 bases). The CDR3 extends over 11 amino acids. CDR1 and CDR2 (germline): DFQATT, SNEGSKA (reference sequence). V lost 5 bases and J 4 bases, leaving 8 bases between the germline ends. CDR3 loop: CSARQLTEAFF. The CDR3 DNA is TGCAGTGCTCGACAGCTCACTGAAGCTTTCTTT.

This clone was observed a single time. The DNA of the CDR3 is TGTGCCATCAGTGTCATAGGAGGACAGGACCCCAGCTATCGAACAGATACGCAGTATTTT. This sequence encodes CAISVIGGQDPSYRTDTQYF. The chain has TRBV10-3 and TRBJ2-3, with 7 bases identical to TRBD1. With 4 bases clipped from V and 3 bases from J, the junction kept 22 bases outside the gene matches. Germline V gene lookup returns CDR1 ENHRY and CDR2 SYGVKD. The CDR3 length is 20 residues.

This clone was found once. The J gene is TRBJ1-5, the V gene TRBV6-1, with 8 nucleotides matching TRBD1. The V gene's germline CDR1 is MNHNS and CDR2 SASEGT. The CDR3 covers 20 residues. With V trimmed by 4 bases and J by 0 bases, 17 bases remained unmatched. The CDR3 region has the DNA TGTGCCAGCAGTGGAGCCAGGGGGCTCACCCCGACCCATAGCAATCAGCCCCAGCATTTT. Residues: CASSGARGLTPTHSNQPQHF.

CDR3 in amino acids: CASSARLTDTQYF. CDR3 bases: TGTGCCAGCAGCGCAAGACTCACAGATACGCAGTATTTT. The J gene is TRBJ2-3, the V gene TRBV7-9; D gene ambiguous. The CDR3 totals 13 residues. CDR1 is SEHNR, CDR2 FQNEAQ, per germline (reference sequence). V was trimmed by 5 bases and J by 2 bases, leaving 8 bases between them.

The chain uses TRBV6-1 and TRBJ1-2; D perhaps matches TRBD1 (6 bases). V was trimmed by 5 bases and J by 6 bases, leaving 19 bases between them. The CDR3 runs 15 residues. Germline-derived CDR1 and CDR2 are MNHNS and SASEGT. DNA of the CDR3: TGTGCCAGCAGTCCCAGGGGAGCCCAAGGGGATGGCTACACCTTC. The encoded protein is CASSPRGAQGDGYTF.

The chain carries TRBV27 and TRBJ1-5; TRBD1 is a possible D gene (5 bases). V shed 5 bases and J shed 9 bases, with 14 bases lying between them. CDR3 length: 13 amino acids. Germline V gene sequence: CDR1 MNHEY, CDR2 SMNVEV (reference sequence). The CDR3 loop is CASSVDSEGPQHF. Written as DNA, the CDR3 is TGTGCCAGCAGTGTTGACAGCGAAGGGCCCCAGCATTTT.

This clone was seen a single time. The chain carries TRBV15 and TRBJ1-1; TRBD1 aligns across 8 bases. V was clipped by 6 bases and J by 4 bases; unmatched bases: 10. In germline, CDR1 is LNHNV, CDR2 YYDKDF (reference sequence). The length of the CDR3 is 15 residues. CDR3 nucleotide sequence: TGTGCCACCAGTACAGGGGGGTCGTTGGGCACTGAAGCTTTCTTT. Encoded protein: CATSTGGSLGTEAFF.

The chain has TRBV4-1 and TRBJ1-1; D gene ambiguous. Trimming took off 1 base at V and 1 base at J, with 7 bases between the two ends. Germline CDR1 is MGHRA and CDR2 is YSYEKL. This CDR3 is 14 amino acids long. CDR3 nucleotide sequence: TGCGCCAGCAGCCAAGTTTCCAGGAACACTGAAGCTTTCTTT. Its protein is CASSQVSRNTEAFF.